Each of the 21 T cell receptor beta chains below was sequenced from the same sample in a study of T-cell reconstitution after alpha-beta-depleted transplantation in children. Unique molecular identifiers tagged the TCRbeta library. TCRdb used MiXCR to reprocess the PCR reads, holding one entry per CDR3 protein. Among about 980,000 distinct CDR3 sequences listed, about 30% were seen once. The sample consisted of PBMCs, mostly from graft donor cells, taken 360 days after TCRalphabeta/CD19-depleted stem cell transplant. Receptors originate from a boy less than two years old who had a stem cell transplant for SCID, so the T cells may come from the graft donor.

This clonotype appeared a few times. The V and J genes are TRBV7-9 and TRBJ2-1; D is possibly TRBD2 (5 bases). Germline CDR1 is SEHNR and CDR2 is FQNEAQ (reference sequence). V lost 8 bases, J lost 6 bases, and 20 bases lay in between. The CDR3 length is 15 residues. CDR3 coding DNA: TGTGCCAGCCTCCATGTGACTAAGGCCCCCAATGAGCAGTTCTTC. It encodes CASLHVTKAPNEQFF.

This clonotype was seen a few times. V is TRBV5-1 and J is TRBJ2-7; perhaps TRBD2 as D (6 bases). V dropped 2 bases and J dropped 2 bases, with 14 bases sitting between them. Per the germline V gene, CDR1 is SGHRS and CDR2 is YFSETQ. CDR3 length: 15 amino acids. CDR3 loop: CASSFDGRGPYEQYF. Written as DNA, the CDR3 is TGCGCCAGCAGCTTTGACGGGCGGGGCCCCTACGAGCAGTACTTC. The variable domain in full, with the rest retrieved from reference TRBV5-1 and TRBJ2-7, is KAGVTQTPRYLIKTRGQQVTLSCSPISGHRSVSWYQQTPGQGLQFLFEYFSETQRNKGNFPGRFSGRQFSNSRSEMNVSTLELGDSALYLCASSFDGRGPYEQYFGPGTRLTVT.

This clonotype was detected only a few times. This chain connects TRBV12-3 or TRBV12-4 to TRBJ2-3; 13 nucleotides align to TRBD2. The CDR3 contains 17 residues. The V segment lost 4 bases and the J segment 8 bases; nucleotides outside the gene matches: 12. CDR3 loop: CASSWAGTSGADVTQYF. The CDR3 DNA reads TGTGCCAGCAGTTGGGCCGGGACTAGCGGGGCGGATGTTACGCAGTATTTT.

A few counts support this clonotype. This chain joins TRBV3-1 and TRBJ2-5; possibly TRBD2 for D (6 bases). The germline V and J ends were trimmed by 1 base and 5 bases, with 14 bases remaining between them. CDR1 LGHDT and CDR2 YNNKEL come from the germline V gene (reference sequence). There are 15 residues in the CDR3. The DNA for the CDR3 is TGTGCCAGCAGCCAAGTTGGGGGGTACTCGGAGACCCAGTACTTC. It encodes CASSQVGGYSETQYF.

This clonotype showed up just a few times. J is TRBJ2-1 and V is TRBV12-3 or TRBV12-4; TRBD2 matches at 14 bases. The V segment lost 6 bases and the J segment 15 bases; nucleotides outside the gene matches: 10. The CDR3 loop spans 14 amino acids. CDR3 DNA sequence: TGTGCCAGCAGCTCCGGGACTAGCGGGGGACCGGGGTTCTTC. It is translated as CASSSGTSGGPGFF.

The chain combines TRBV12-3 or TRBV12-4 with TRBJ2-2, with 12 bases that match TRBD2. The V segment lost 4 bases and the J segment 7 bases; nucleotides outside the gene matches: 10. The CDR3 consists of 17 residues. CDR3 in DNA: TGTGCCAGCAGTTCCACGCTAGCGGGGGGGCCGATCGGGGAGCTGTTTTTT. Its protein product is CASSSTLAGGPIGELFF.

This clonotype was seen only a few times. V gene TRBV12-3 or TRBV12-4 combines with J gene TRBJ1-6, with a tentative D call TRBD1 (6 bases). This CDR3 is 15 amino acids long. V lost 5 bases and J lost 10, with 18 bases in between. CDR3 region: CASSPRTAFQSPLHF. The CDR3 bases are TGTGCCAGCAGTCCGCGGACAGCCTTTCAGTCACCCCTCCACTTT.

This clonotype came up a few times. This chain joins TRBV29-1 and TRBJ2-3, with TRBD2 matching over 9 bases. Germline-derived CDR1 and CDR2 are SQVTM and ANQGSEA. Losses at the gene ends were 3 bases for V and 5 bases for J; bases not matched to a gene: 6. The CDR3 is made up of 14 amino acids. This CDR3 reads CSVEQGSGGDTQYF. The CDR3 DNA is TGCAGCGTTGAGCAGGGTAGCGGGGGAGATACGCAGTATTTT.

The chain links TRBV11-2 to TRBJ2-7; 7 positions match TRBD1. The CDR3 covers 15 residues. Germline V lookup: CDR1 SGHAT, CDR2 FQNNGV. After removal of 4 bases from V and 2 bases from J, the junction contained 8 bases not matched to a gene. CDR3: CASSYTGVGAYEQYF. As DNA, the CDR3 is TGTGCCAGCAGCTACACAGGGGTAGGAGCCTACGAGCAGTACTTC.

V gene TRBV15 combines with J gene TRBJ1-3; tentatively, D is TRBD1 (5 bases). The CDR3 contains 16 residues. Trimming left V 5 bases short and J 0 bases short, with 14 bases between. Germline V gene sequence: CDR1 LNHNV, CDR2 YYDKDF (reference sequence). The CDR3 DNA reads TGTGCCACCAGCCCCACCGGGACGGCCTCTGGAAACACCATATATTTT. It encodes CATSPTGTASGNTIYF.

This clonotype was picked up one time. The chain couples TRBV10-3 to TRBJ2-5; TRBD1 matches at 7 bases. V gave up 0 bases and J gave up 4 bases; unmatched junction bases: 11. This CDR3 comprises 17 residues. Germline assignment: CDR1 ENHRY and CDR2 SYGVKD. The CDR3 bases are TGTGCCATCAGTGAGTCCCGGGACAGCGGAAGGGGAGAGACCCAGTACTTC. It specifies CAISESRDSGRGETQYF.

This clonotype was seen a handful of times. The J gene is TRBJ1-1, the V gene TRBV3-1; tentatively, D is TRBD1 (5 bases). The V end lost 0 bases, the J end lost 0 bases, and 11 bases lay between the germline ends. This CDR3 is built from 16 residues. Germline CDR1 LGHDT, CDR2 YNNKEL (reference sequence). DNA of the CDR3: TGTGCCAGCAGCCAAGAAGGGGCAGGCATGAACACTGAAGCTTTCTTT. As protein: CASSQEGAGMNTEAFF.

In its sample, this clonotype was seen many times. The CDR3 region has the DNA TGCGCCAGCAGCCCAAACAGGGTCGGGGAGCTGTTTTTT. Its protein product is CASSPNRVGELFF. This chain connects TRBV5-1 to TRBJ2-2, with D possibly matching TRBD1 (6 bases). CDR3 length: 13 amino acids. Germline V gene lookup returns CDR1 SGHRS and CDR2 YFSETQ. Trimming took 4 bases from V and 7 from J, leaving 11 bases between them.

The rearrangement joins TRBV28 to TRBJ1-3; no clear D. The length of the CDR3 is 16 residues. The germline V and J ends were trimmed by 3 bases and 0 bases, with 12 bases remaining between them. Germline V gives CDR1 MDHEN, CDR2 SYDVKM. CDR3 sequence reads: CASSFDRAFSGNTIYF. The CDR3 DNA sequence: TGTGCCAGCAGTTTTGACCGAGCTTTCTCTGGAAACACCATATATTTT. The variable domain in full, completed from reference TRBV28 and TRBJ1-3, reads DVKVTQSSRYLVKRTGEKVFLECVQDMDHENMFWYRQDPGLGLRLIYFSYDVKMKEKGDIPEGYSVSREKKERFSLILESASTNQTSMYLCASSFDRAFSGNTIYFGEGSWLTVV.

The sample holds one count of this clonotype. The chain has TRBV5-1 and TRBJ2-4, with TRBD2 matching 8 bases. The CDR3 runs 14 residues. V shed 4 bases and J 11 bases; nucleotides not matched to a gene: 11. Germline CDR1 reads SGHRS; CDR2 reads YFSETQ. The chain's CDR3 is CASSPLVAGHVQYF. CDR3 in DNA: TGCGCCAGCAGCCCGCTGGTAGCGGGGCATGTTCAGTACTTC.

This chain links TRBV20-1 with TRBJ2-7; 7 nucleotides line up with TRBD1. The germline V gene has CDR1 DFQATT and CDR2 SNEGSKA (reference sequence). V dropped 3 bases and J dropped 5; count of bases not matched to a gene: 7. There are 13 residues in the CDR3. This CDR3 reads CSARGTALDEQYF. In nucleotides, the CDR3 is TGCAGTGCTAGGGGGACAGCCCTAGACGAGCAGTACTTC.

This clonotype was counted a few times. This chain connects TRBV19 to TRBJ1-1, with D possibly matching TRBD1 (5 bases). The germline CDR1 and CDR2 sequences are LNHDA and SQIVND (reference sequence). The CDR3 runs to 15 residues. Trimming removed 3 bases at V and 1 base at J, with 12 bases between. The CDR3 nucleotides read TGTGCCAGTAGTATGCAGGCCAGGGCGAACACTGAAGCTTTCTTT. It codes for CASSMQARANTEAFF.

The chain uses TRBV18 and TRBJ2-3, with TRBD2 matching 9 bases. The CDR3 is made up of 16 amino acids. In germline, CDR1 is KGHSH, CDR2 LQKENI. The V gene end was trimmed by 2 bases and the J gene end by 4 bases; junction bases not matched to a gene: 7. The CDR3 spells CASSPLAGANADTQYF. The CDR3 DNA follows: TGTGCCAGCTCACCATTAGCGGGGGCCAACGCAGATACGCAGTATTTT.

In DNA, the CDR3 is TGTGCCAGAAAGGGCGATAATGGCTACGAGCAGTACTTC. It codes for CARKGDNGYEQYF. The V and J genes are TRBV12-3 or TRBV12-4 and TRBJ2-7; D is uncertain. This CDR3 contains 13 residues. V lost 9 bases to trimming and J lost 3 bases, with 15 bases between them.

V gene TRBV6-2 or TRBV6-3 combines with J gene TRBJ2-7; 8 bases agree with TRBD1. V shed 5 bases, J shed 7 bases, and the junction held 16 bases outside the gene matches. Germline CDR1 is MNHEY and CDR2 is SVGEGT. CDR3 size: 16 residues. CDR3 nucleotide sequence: TGTGCCAGCAGTATAGGCCGGGGACAGGCGATTCATGAGCAGTACTTC. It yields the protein CASSIGRGQAIHEQYF.

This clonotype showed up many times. This chain's CDR3 is CSGGQGGFYEQYF. CDR3 nucleotides: TGCAGTGGCGGACAGGGAGGGTTCTACGAGCAGTACTTC. The chain couples TRBV20-1 to TRBJ2-7, with a tentative D call TRBD1 (8 bases). Germline lookup yields CDR1 DFQATT and CDR2 SNEGSKA (reference sequence). This CDR3 is built from 13 residues. The V end was cut by 7 bases, the J end by 3 bases, with 16 bases between.